This T cell receptor (beta chain) is from a study of cytomegalovirus exposure and HLA in healthy donors. Background on the study: As released early, the data held some 85 million unique TCRs from HLA-typed donors. Study-wide results and caveats: It has been reported that TCR beta sequences accurately predicted the HLA-A and HLA-B alleles of most subjects.

PCR was performed using 60 Vbeta and 13 Jbeta primers. The data were produced by immunoSEQ multiplex PCR, yet TCRdb's version contains in-frame clones alone and is incomplete. The data show some 100,000 clones, around 80% seen once. As concerns this clone: What it binds is unknown.

Germline assignment: CDR1 SGHTA and CDR2 FQGTGA. This CDR3 comprises 14 residues. The V segment lost 3 bases and the J segment 1 base; nucleotides outside the gene matches: 0. The sequence derives from a woman aged 18-29 years in good health and CMV-seronegative. V is TRBV7-3 and J is TRBJ2-3; 8 nucleotides line up with TRBD1. The sequenced material came from PBMCs. CDR3 region: CASSLTGGTDTQYF. CDR3 sequence (DNA): TGTGCCAGCAGCTTGACAGGGGGCACAGATACGCAGTATTTT.